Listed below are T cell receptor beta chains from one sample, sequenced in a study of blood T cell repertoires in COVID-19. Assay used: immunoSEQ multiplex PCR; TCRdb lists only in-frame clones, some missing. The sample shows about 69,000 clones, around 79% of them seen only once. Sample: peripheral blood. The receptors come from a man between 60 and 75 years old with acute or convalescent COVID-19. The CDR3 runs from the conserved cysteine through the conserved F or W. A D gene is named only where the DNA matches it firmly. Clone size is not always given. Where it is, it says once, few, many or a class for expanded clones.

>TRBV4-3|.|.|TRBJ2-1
CASSQDSAGWANEQFF
TGCGCCAGCAGCCAAGATAGTGCAGGTTGGGCCAATGAGCAGTTCTTC
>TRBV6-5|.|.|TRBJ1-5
CASEGGSTQPQHF
TGTGCCAGCGAAGGGGGTTCCACTCAGCCCCAGCATTTT
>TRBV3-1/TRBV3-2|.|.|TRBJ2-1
CASSQDRRRVNEQFF
TGTGCCAGCAGCCAAGATCGGAGGAGGGTCAATGAGCAGTTCTTC
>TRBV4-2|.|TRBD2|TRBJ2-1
CASSQDKFTSGGEQFF
TGTGCCAGCAGCCAAGATAAGTTTACTAGCGGGGGGGAGCAGTTCTTC
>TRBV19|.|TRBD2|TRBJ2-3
CASSSGLGGDTQYF
TGTGCCAGTAGTTCGGGACTAGGAGGAGATACGCAGTATTTT
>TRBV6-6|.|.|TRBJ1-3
CASSPHPTATEGNTIYF
TGTGCCAGCAGTCCACATCCGACAGCGACCGAAGGAAACACCATATATTTT
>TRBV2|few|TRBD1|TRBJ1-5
CASRQGRFSNQPQHF
TGTGCCAGCCGACAGGGGCGTTTTAGCAATCAGCCCCAGCATTTT
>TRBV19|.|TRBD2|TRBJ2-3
CASSLNGLAGLDTQYF
TGTGCCAGTAGTTTGAATGGACTAGCGGGGTTGGATACGCAGTATTTT
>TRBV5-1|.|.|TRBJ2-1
CASSLDIRQIYNEQFF
TGCGCCAGCAGCTTGGATATTCGACAGATCTACAATGAGCAGTTCTTC
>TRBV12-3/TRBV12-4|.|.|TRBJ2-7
CASSQAYEQYF
TGTGCCAGCAGCCAGGCCTACGAGCAGTACTTC
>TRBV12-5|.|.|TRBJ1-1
CASGLETVGRNTEAFF
TGTGCTAGTGGTTTAGAGACAGTAGGCAGGAACACTGAAGCTTTCTTT
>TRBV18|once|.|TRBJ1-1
CASSPQGGNTEAFF
TGTGCCAGCTCACCTCAGGGAGGTAACACTGAAGCTTTCTTT
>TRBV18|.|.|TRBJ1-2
CASSPRTGNYGYTF
TGTGCCAGCTCACCACGAACGGGGAACTATGGCTACACCTTC
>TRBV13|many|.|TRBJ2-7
CASSLDGQAYEQYF
TGTGCCAGCAGCTTAGATGGACAAGCCTACGAGCAGTACTTC
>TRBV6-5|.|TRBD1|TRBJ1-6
CASSSGQLNSPLHF
TGTGCCAGCAGCTCGGGACAGCTAAATTCACCCCTCCACTTT
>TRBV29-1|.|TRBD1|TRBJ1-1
CSAGGQGAVTEAFF
TGCAGCGCCGGGGGTCAGGGGGCGGTCACTGAAGCTTTCTTT
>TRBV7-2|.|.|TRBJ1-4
CASRPGVNEKLFF
TGTGCCAGCAGACCAGGGGTTAATGAAAAACTGTTTTTT
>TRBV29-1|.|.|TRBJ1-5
CSATDSNQPQHF
TGCAGCGCGACAGATAGCAATCAGCCCCAGCATTTT
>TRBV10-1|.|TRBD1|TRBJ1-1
CASGGQGSTEAFF
TGCGCCAGCGGTGGACAGGGGAGCACTGAAGCTTTCTTT
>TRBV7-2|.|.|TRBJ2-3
CASSRDTPTDTQYF
TGTGCCAGCAGCCGGGACACCCCCACAGATACGCAGTATTTT
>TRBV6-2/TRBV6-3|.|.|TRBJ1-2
CASSLSRYGYTF
TGTGCCAGCAGCCTGTCGCGCTATGGCTACACCTTC
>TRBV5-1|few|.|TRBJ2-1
CASSPGRRGGSYNEQFF
TGCGCCAGCAGCCCGGGGAGGAGGGGGGGCTCCTACAATGAGCAGTTCTTC
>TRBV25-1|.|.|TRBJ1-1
CASSVYREKYAEAFF
TGTGCCAGCAGTGTCTACAGGGAAAAATACGCTGAAGCTTTCTTT
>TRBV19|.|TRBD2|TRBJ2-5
CASSIESGAGGQETQYF
TGTGCCAGTAGTATAGAATCAGGAGCGGGGGGGCAAGAGACCCAGTACTTC
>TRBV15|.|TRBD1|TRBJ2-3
CATSRERGTGAVGTDTQYF
TGTGCCACCAGCAGAGAGAGGGGGACAGGGGCAGTCGGCACAGATACGCAGTATTTT
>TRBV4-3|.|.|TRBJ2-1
CASSQDGSVGQFF
TGCGCCAGCAGCCAAGATGGGAGCGTCGGGCAGTTCTTC
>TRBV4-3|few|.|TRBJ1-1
CASSQADNSGAEAFF
TGCGCCAGCAGCCAGGCAGACAATTCGGGGGCTGAAGCTTTCTTT
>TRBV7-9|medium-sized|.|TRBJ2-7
CASSSEHRIPYEQYF
TGTGCCAGCAGCTCCGAACACAGGATCCCCTACGAGCAGTACTTC
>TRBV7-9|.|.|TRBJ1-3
CASSLDIITSGNTIYF
TGTGCCAGCAGCTTAGACATTATTACCTCTGGAAACACCATATATTTT
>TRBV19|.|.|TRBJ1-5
CASSIDHWSGINQPQHF
TGTGCCAGTAGTATAGATCATTGGTCAGGGATTAATCAGCCCCAGCATTTT
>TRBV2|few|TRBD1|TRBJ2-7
CASREYNRGSYEQYF
TGTGCCAGCAGAGAATATAACAGGGGGAGTTACGAGCAGTACTTC
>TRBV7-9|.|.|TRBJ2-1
CASSFILAGREQFF
TGTGCCAGCAGCTTCATCCTTGCGGGGCGGGAGCAGTTCTTC
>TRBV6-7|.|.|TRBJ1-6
CASSANQGPSGSPLHF
TGTGCCAGCAGTGCCAATCAGGGGCCGTCTGGTTCACCCCTCCACTTT
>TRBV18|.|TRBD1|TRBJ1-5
CAIRDRVRGGNQPQHF
TGTGCCATTCGGGACAGGGTCAGGGGAGGCAATCAGCCCCAGCATTTT
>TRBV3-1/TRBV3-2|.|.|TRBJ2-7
CASSQTTISEQYF
TGTGCCAGCAGCCAAACGACTATAAGCGAGCAGTACTTC
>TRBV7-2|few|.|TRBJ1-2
CASEPGRGGNYGYTF
TGTGCCAGCGAACCCGGGCGGGGGGGCAACTATGGCTACACCTTC
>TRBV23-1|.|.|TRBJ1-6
CASSQSGRANSPLHF
TGCGCCAGCAGTCAATCGGGCAGGGCCAATTCACCCCTCCACTTT
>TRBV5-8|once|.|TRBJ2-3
CASSLLPGQSTDTQYF
TGTGCCAGCAGCCTCCTCCCGGGACAAAGCACAGATACGCAGTATTTT
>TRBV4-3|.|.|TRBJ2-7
CASSQGGTYEQYF
TGCGCCAGCAGCCAAGGAGGGACCTACGAGCAGTACTTC
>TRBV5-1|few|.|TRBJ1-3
CASSRSEGNTIYF
TGCGCCAGCTCTCGGTCTGAGGGAAACACCATATATTTT
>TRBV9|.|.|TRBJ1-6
CASSPLRDKSPLHF
TGTGCCAGCAGCCCACTCCGGGATAAATCACCCCTCCACTTT
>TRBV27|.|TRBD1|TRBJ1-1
CASSHRGPTEAFF
TGTGCCAGCAGTCACAGGGGGCCCACTGAAGCTTTCTTT
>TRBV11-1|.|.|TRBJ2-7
CASSSDKWGYEQYF
TGTGCCAGCAGCTCGGACAAGTGGGGCTACGAGCAGTACTTC
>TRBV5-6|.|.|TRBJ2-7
CASSLDPGVEQYF
TGTGCCAGCAGCTTGGACCCAGGGGTGGAGCAGTACTTC